This TCR beta chain stems from a study of shared T cell receptors in the human thymus. The CDR3 runs to 16 residues. V trimming: 5 bases; J trimming: 5 bases; junction bases outside the gene matches: 9. CDR1 MNHEY and CDR2 SMNVEV come from the germline V gene (reference sequence). TCRdb keeps only in-frame clones here, not all; method: immunoSEQ multiplex PCR. This sample has under 700,000 clones, with around 82% found just once. This same sample was also part of a study on human thymus T cells.

The chain is built from TRBV27 and TRBJ2-1; 10 bases line up with TRBD2. The sequence was collected from a boy in the first two years of life with a congenital heart defect. Sequencing was carried out using thymocytes. CDR3 sequence: CASSPQAGGRHNEQFF. CDR3 DNA sequence: TGTGCCAGCAGTCCGCAAGCGGGAGGGCGTCACAATGAGCAGTTCTTC.